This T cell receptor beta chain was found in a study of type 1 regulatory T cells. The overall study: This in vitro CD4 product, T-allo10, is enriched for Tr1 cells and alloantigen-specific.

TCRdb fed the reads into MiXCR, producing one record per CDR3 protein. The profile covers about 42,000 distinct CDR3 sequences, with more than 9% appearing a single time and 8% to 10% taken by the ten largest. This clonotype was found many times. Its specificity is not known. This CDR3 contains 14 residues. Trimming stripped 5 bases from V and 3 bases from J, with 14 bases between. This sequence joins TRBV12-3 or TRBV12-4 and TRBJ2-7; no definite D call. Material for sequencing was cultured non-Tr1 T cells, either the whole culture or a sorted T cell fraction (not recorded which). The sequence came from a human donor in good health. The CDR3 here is CASSISSLDYEQYF. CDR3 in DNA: TGTGCCAGCAGTATTAGTAGTTTAGACTACGAGCAGTACTTC.